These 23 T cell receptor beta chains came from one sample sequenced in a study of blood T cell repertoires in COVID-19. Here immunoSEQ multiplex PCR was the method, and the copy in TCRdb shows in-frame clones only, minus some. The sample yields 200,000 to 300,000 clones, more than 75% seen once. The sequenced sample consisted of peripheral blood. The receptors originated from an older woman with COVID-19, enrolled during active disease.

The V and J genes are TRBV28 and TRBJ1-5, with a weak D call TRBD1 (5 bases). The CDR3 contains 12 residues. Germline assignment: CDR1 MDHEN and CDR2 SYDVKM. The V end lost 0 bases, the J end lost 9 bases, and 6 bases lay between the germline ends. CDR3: CASSLWQGPQHF. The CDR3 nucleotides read TGTGCCAGCAGTTTATGGCAGGGGCCCCAGCATTTT.

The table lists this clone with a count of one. The CDR3 reads CASTGQDRVEQYF. CDR3 DNA: TGTGCCAGCACCGGACAGGATCGGGTCGAGCAGTACTTC. The J gene is TRBJ2-7, the V gene TRBV19; TRBD1 aligns across 7 bases. V dropped 9 bases and J dropped 6; count of bases not matched to a gene: 11. The CDR3 is 13 residues long. From germline, CDR1 is LNHDA and CDR2 SQIVND (reference sequence).

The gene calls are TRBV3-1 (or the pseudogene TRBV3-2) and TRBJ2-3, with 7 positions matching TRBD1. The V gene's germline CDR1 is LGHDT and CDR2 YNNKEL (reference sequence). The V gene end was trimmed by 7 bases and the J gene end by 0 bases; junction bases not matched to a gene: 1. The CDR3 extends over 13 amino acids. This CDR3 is CASTRGSTDTQYF. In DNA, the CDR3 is TGTGCCAGCACCAGGGGGAGCACAGATACGCAGTATTTT.

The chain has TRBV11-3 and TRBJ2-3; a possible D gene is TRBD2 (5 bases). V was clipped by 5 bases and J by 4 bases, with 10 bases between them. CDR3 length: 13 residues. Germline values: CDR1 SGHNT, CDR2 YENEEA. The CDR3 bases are TGTGCCAGCAGCCGACGGGAACCAGATACGCAGTATTTT. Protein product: CASSRREPDTQYF.

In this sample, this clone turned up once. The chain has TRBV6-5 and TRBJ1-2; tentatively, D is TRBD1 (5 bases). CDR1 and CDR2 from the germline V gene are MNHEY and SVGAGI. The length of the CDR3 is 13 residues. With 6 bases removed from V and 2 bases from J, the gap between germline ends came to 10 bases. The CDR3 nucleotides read TGTGCCAGCAGAGACACAGGAAACTATGGCTACACCTTC. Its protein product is CASRDTGNYGYTF.

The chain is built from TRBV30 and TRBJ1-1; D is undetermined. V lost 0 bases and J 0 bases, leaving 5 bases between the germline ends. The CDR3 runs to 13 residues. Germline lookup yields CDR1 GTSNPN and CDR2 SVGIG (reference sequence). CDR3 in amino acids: CAWSVIVNTEAFF. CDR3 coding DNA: TGTGCCTGGAGTGTAATAGTGAACACTGAAGCTTTCTTT.

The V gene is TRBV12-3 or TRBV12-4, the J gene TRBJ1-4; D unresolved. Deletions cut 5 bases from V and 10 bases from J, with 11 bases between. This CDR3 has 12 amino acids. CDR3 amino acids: CASSLTVGKLFF. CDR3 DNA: TGTGCCAGCAGTCTTACAGTGGGAAAACTGTTTTTT.

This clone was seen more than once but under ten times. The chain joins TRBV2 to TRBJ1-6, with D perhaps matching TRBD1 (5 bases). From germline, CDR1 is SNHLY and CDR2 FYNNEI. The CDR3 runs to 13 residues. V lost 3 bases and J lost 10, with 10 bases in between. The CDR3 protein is CASSDQGGSPLHF. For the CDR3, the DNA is TGTGCCAGCAGTGACCAGGGAGGGTCACCCCTCCACTTT. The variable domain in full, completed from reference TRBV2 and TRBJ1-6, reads EPEVTQTPSHQVTQMGQEVILRCVPISNHLYFYWYRQILGQKVEFLVSFYNNEISEKSEIFDDQFSVERPDGSNFTLKIRSTKLEDSAMYFCASSDQGGSPLHFGNGTRLTVT.

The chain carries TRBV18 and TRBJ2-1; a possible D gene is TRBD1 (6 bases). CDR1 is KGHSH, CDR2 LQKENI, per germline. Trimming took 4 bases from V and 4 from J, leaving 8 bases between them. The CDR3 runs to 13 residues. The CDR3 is CASSLGQYNEQFF. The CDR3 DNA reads TGTGCCAGCTCACTCGGACAGTACAATGAGCAGTTCTTC.

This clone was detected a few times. The CDR3 reads CASLRALTQYF. The DNA of the CDR3 is TGTGCCAGCCTACGAGCCCTTACGCAGTATTTT. The chain carries TRBV2 and TRBJ2-3; D gene ambiguous. The ends were cut back, 8 bases at V and 8 bases at J, with 11 bases in the middle. The V gene's germline CDR1 is SNHLY and CDR2 FYNNEI. The CDR3 has 11 amino acids.

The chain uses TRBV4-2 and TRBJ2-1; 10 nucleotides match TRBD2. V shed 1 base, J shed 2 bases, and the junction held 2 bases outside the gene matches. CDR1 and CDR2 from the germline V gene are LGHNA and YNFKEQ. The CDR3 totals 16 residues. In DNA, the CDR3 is TGTGCCAGCAGCCAAGCTACTAGCGGGACCTACAATGAGCAGTTCTTC. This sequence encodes CASSQATSGTYNEQFF.

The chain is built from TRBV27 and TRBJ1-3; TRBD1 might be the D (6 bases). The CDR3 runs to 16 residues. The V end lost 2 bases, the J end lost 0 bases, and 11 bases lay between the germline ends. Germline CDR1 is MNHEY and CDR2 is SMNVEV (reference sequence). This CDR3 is CASSLRGNPSGNTIYF. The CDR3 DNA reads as TGTGCCAGCAGTTTAAGGGGGAACCCCTCTGGAAACACCATATATTTT.

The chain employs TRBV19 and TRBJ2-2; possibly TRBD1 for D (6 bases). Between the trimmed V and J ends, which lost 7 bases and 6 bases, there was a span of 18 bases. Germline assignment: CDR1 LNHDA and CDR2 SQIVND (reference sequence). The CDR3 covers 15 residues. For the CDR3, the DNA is TGTGCCAGTACTGCAGGGGAGTTTTTCGCCGGGGAGCTGTTTTTT. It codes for CASTAGEFFAGELFF.

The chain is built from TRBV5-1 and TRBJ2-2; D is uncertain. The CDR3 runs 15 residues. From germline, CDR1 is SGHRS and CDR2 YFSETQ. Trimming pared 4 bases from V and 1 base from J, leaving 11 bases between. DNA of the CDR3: TGCGCCAGCAGCCGAGGCGCGGTGAACACCGGGGAGCTGTTTTTT. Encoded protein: CASSRGAVNTGELFF.

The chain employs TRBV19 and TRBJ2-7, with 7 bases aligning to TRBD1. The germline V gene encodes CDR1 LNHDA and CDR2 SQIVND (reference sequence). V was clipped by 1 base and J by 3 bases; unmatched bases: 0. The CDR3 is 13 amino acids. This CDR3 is CASSIGQGYEQYF. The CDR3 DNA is TGTGCCAGTAGTATAGGACAGGGCTACGAGCAGTACTTC.

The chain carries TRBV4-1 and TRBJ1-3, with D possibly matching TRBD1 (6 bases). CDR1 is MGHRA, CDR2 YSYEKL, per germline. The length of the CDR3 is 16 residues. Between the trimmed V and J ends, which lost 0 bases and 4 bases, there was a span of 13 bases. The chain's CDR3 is CASSQERQAAGNTIYF. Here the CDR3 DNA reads TGCGCCAGCAGCCAAGAAAGACAGGCGGCGGGAAACACCATATATTTT.

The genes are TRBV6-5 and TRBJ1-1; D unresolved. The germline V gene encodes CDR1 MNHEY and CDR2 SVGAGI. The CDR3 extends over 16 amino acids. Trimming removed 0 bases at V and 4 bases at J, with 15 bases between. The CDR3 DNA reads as TGTGCCAGCAGTTACTCGAGGGTTGCGGCAGGCACTGAAGCTTTCTTT. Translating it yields CASSYSRVAAGTEAFF.

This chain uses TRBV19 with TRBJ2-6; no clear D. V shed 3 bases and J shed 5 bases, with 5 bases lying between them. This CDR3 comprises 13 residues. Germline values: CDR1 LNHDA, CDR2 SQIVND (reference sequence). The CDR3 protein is CASSMNRANVLTF. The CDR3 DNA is TGTGCCAGTAGTATGAACAGGGCCAACGTCCTGACTTTC.

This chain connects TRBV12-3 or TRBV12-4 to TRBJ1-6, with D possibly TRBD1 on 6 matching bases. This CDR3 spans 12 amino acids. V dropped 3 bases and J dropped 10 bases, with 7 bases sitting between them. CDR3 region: CASSFRGSPLHF. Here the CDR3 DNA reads TGTGCCAGCAGTTTCAGGGGATCACCCCTCCACTTT.

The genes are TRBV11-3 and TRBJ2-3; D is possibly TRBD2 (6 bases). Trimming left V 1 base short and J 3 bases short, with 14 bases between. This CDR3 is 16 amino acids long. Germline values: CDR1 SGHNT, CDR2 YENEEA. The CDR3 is CASSLGGGVRTDTQYF. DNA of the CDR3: TGTGCCAGCAGCTTAGGCGGCGGGGTCCGTACAGATACGCAGTATTTT.

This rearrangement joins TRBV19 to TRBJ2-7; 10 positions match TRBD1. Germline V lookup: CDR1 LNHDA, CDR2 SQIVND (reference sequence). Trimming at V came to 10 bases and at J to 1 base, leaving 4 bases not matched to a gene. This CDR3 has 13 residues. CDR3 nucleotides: TGTGCCACCAAGGACAGGGGGTCCTACGAGCAGTACTTC. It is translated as CATKDRGSYEQYF.

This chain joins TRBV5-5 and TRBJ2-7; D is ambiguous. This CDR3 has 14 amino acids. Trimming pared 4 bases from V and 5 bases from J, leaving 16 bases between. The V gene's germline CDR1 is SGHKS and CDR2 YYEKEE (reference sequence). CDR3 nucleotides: TGTGCCAGCAGCATACGGGTGGAAATGAACGAGCAGTACTTC. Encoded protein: CASSIRVEMNEQYF.

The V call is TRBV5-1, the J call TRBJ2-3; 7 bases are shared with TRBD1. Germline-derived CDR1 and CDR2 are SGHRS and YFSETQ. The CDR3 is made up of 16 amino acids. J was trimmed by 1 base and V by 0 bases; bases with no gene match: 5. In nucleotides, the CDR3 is TGCGCCAGCAGCTTGGGCTACAGGGGCGGCACAGATACGCAGTATTTT. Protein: CASSLGYRGGTDTQYF.